This T cell receptor beta chain derives from a study of cytomegalovirus exposure and HLA in healthy donors. Whole-study results and caveats: An analysis done earlier found most TCR beta V segments productive about 87% or about 30% of the time.

As regards this clone: The antigen remains undetermined.

CDR1 is MNHEY, CDR2 SMNVEV, per germline (reference sequence). CDR3 length: 14 amino acids. V lost 3 bases to trimming and J lost 2 bases, with 9 bases between them. The donors (healthy individuals) were bone marrow donors. The PCR used 60 Vbeta and 13 Jbeta primers. Here immunoSEQ multiplex PCR was the method, and the copy in TCRdb shows in-frame clones only, minus some. The table lists roughly 160,000 clones, around 79% of them singletons. Sequenced input: PBMCs. The chain combines TRBV27 with TRBJ2-3; D remains ambiguous. This receptor was obtained from a man in his forties or fifties in good health and CMV-seropositive. CDR3 DNA sequence: TGTGCCAGCAGTTTCCGGCGGCCCACAGATACGCAGTATTTT. Protein sequence: CASSFRRPTDTQYF.